This TCR beta chain was sequenced in a study of monozygotic twins with inflammatory bowel disease. Regarding the study as a whole: Any single strong signal or clonotype tied to IBD lacked support. For IBD patients, clonotypes shared with others were fewer than for healthy twins, especially with disease activity.

Eight cDNA synthesis reactions were run for every sample. Using the 5' RACE reads, TCRdb records one entry per CDR3 protein without DNA. This sample's clone table lists 350,000 to 550,000 distinct CDR3 sequences. Of note for this clonotype: Its antigen is not known.

The CDR3 is made up of 15 amino acids. The germline CDR1 and CDR2 sequences are DFQATT and SNEGSKA (reference sequence). The origin of this receptor is a human donor with ulcerative colitis or Crohn's disease, or a healthy co-twin of an affected twin (not recorded which). V and J are TRBV20-1 and TRBJ2-1; the D gene TCRdb calls, TRBD2, cannot be checked with no DNA. The sample comprised blood. The CDR3 sequence is CSAPRLAGSVYEQFF.